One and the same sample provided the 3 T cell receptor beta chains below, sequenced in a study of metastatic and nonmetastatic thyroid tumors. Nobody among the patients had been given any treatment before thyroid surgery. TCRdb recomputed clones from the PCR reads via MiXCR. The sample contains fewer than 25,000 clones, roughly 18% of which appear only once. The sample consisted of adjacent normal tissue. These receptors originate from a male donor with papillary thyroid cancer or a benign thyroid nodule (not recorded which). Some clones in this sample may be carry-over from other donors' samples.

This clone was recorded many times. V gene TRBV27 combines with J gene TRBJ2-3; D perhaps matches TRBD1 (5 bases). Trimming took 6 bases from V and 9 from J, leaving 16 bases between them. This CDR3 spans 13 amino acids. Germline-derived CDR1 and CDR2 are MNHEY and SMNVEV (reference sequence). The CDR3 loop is CASSQGAEVTQYF. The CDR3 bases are TGTGCCAGCAGCCAAGGGGCCGAAGTCACGCAGTATTTT.

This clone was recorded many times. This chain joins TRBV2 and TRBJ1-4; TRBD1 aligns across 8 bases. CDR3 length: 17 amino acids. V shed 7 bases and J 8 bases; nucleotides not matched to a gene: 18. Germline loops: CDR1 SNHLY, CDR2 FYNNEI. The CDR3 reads CASTGTGRVNGREKLFF. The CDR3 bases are TGTGCCAGCACCGGGACAGGTCGGGTAAATGGCCGGGAAAAACTGTTTTTT.

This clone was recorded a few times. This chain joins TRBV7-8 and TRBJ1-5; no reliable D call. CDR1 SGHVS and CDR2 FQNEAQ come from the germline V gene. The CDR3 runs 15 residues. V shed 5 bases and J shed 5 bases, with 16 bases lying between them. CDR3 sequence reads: CASSPPGVGDQPQHF. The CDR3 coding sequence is TGTGCCAGCAGCCCTCCCGGAGTGGGTGATCAGCCCCAGCATTTT.